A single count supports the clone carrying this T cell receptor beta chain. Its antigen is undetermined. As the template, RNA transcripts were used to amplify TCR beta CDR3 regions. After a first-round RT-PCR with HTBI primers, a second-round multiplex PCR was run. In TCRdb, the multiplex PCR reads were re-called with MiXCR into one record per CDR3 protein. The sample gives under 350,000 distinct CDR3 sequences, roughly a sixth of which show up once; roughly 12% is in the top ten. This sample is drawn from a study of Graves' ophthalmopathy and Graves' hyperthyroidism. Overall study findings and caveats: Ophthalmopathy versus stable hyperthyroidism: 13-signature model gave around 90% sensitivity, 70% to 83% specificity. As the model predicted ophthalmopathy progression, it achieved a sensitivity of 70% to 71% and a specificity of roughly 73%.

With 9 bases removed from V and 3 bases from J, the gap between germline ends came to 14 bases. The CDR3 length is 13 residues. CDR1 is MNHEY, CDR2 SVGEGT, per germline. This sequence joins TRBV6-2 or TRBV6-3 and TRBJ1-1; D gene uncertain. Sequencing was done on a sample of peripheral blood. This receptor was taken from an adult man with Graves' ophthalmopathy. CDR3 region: CASPIGKDTEAFF. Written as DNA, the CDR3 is TGTGCCAGTCCTATAGGGAAGGACACTGAAGCTTTCTTT.